This paragraph covers one T cell receptor (beta chain) sequence. The antigen is undetermined. It was with 60 Vbeta and 13 Jbeta primers that the PCR ran. Libraries were prepared by immunoSEQ multiplex PCR; TCRdb keeps only in-frame clonotypes and omits some of them. The sample is made up of 100,000 to 150,000 clones, and the top ten hold over 1.5% of it. The data are from a study of cytomegalovirus exposure and HLA in healthy donors. The study's findings and limits: As a later analysis showed, a missense DCLRE1C variant was linked to trimming of TCR beta V- and J-genes.

The length of the CDR3 is 17 residues. The V gene end was trimmed by 5 bases and the J gene end by 2 bases; junction bases not matched to a gene: 9. The germline V gene encodes CDR1 SEHNR and CDR2 FQNEAQ (reference sequence). The sequence was collected from a woman between 40 and 55 years old in good health and CMV-seropositive. Sequenced input: PBMCs. This sequence joins TRBV7-9 and TRBJ2-5, with 12 bases lining up with TRBD2. The CDR3 DNA reads as TGTGCCAGCAGCCTTTTGACTAGCGGGAGTTGGCAAGAGACCCAGTACTTC. Translation gives CASSLLTSGSWQETQYF.